This T cell receptor beta chain is from a study of long-term antiretroviral therapy in people with HIV. The length of the CDR3 is 15 residues. In germline, CDR1 is LGHNA, CDR2 YNFKEQ. The junction had 7 bases not matched to a gene; V was cut back by 1 base and J by 4 bases. Version v3.0 of the immunoSEQ assay was performed at survey level. Here immunoSEQ multiplex PCR was the method, and the copy in TCRdb shows in-frame clones only, minus some. The sample contains tens of thousands of clones, around 97% of which appear only once. Participants who had HIV were, without exception, treated in the United States.

The sequence came from a man aged 25-40 years with HIV. The rearrangement joins TRBV4-2 to TRBJ2-7; TRBD2 matches 7 bases. The sequenced sample was unsorted PBMCs, obtained 6.9 years after starting antiretroviral therapy. The CDR3 is CASSQVGRETYEQYF. The CDR3 DNA reads TGTGCCAGCAGCCAAGTGGGGCGGGAGACTTACGAGCAGTACTTC.